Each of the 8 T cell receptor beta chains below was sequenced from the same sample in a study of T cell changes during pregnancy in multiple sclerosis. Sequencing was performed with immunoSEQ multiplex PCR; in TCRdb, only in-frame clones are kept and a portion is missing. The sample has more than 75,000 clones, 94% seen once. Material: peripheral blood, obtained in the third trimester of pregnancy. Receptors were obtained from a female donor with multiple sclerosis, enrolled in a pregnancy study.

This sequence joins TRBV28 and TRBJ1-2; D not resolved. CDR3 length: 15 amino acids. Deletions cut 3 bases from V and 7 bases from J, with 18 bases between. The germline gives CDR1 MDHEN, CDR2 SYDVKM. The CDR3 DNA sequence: TGTGCCAGCAGTTTCCTGGCCTTCACCCCCCGTGGCTACACCTTC. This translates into CASSFLAFTPRGYTF.

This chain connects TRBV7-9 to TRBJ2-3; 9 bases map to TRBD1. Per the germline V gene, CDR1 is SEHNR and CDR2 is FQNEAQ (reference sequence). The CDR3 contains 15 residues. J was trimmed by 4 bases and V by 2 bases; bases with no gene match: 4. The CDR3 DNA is TGTGCCAGCAGCTTATCGGACAGGGGAGCAGATACGCAGTATTTT. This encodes CASSLSDRGADTQYF.

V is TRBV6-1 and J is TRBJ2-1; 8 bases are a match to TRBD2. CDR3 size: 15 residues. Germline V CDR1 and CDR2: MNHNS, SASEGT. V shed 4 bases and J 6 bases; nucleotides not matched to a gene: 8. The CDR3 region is CASSVIGTRFNEQFF. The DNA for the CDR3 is TGTGCCAGCAGTGTGATCGGGACTAGGTTCAATGAGCAGTTCTTC.

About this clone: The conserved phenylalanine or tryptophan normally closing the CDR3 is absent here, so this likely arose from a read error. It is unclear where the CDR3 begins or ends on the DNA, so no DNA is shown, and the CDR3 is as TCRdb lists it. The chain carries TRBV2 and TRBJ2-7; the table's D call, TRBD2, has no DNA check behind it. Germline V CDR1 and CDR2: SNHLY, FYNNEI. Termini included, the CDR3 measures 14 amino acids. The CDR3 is CASSKLPGAEGPTS.

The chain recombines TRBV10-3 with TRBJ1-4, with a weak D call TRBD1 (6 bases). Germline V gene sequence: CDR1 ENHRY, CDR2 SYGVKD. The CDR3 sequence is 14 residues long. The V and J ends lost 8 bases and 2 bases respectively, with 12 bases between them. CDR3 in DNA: TGTGCCATCCGCTCCGGACAGACTAATGAAAAACTGTTTTTT. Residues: CAIRSGQTNEKLFF.

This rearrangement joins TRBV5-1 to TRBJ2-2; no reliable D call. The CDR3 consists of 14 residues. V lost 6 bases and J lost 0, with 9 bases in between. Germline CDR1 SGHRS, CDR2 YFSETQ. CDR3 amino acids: CASTVGPNTGELFF. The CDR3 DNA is TGCGCCAGCACAGTTGGGCCGAACACCGGGGAGCTGTTTTTT.

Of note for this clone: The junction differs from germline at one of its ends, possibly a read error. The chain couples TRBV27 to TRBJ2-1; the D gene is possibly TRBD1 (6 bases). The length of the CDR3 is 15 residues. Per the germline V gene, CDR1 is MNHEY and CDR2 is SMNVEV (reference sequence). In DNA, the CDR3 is TGTGCCAGCAGTTTAGGTGAACAGGGTTACAGTGAGCAGTTCTTC. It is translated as CASSLGEQGYSEQFF.

CDR3 residues: CASRGTATNEKLFF. CDR3 sequence (DNA): TGTGCCAGCAGGGGGACAGCAACTAATGAAAAACTGTTTTTT. This chain uses TRBV6-6 with TRBJ1-4, with 7 bases lining up with TRBD1. CDR1 is MNHNY, CDR2 SVGAGI, per germline (reference sequence). This CDR3 has 14 amino acids. With V trimmed by 6 bases and J by 0 bases, 1 base remained unmatched.